The subject of this entry is one T cell receptor beta chain. Its antigen is currently unknown. This sample is part of a study of cytomegalovirus exposure and HLA in healthy donors. Produced via immunoSEQ multiplex PCR; TCRdb's table is partial and in-frame only. The sample has approximately 300,000 clones, 80% to 90% seen once. Study observations and caveats: The study flagged about 150 TCR beta chains as cytomegalovirus-associated.

There are 18 residues in the CDR3. CDR1 and CDR2 from the germline V gene are SGHTA and FQGNSA. V shed 7 bases, J shed 1 base, and the junction held 15 bases outside the gene matches. The donors were part of the validation cohort of over a hundred subjects. That cohort was separate from the first cohort, which comprised fewer than 800 subjects. V gene TRBV7-2 combines with J gene TRBJ2-2; 7 bases map to TRBD1. Sequences were obtained from PBMCs. The clonotype was recovered from a woman aged 18-29 years in good health and CMV-seronegative. The CDR3 is CASTQRQGRSWNTGELFF. In DNA form, the CDR3 reads TGTGCCAGCACCCAACGACAGGGAAGATCGTGGAACACCGGGGAGCTGTTTTTT.